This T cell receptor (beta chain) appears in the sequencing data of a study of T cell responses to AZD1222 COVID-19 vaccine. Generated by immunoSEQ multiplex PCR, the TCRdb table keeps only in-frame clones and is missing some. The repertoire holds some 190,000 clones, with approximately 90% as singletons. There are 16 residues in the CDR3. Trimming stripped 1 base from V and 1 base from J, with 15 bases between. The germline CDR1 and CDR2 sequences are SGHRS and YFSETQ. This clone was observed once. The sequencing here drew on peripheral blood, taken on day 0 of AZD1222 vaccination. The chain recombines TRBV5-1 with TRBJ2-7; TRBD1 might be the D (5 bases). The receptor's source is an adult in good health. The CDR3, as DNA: TGCGCCAGCAGCTTGATGATGTCAAGACAGTCCTACGAGCAGTACTTC. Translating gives CASSLMMSRQSYEQYF. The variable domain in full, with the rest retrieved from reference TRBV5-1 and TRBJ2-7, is KAGVTQTPRYLIKTRGQQVTLSCSPISGHRSVSWYQQTPGQGLQFLFEYFSETQRNKGNFPGRFSGRQFSNSRSEMNVSTLELGDSALYLCASSLMMSRQSYEQYFGPGTRLTVT.